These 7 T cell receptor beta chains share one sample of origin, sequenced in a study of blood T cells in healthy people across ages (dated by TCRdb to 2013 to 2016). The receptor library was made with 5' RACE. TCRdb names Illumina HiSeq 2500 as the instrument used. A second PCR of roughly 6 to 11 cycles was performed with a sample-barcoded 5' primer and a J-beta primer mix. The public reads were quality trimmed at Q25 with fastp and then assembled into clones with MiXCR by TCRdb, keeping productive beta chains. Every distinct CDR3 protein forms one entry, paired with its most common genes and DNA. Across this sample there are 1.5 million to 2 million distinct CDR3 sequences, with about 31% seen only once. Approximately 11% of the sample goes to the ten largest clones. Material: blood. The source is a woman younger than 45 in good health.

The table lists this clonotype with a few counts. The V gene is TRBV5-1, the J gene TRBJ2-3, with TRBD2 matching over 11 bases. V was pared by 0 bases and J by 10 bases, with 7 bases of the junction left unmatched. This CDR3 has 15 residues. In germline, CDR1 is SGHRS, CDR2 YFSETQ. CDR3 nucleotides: TGCGCCAGCAGCTTGGATACTAGCGGGAGTTCGGCGCAGTATTTT. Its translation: CASSLDTSGSSAQYF.

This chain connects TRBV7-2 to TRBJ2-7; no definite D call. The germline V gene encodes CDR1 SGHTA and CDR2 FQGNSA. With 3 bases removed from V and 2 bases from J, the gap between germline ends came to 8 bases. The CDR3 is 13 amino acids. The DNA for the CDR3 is TGTACCAGCAGCTTCACAGCAACCTACGAGCAGTACTTC. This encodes CTSSFTATYEQYF.

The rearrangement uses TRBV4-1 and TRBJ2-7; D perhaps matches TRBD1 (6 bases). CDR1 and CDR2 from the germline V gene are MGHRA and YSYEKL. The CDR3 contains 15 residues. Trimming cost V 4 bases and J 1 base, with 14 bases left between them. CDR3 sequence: CASSPNPGVSYEQYF. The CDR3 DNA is TGCGCCAGCAGCCCCAACCCAGGGGTTTCCTACGAGCAGTACTTC.

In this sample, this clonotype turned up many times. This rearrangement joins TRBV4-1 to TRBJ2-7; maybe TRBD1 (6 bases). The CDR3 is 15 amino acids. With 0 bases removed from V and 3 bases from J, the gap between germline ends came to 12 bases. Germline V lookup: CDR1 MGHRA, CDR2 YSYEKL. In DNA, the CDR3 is TGCGCCAGCAGCCAAGATCGACAGGATTACTACGAGCAGTACTTC. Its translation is CASSQDRQDYYEQYF.

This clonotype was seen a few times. DNA of the CDR3: TGCAGTGCTAGAGAGGGTAGCTTTAGCACAGATACGCAGTATTTT. This encodes CSAREGSFSTDTQYF. The gene calls are TRBV20-1 and TRBJ2-3; D is unclear. Germline values: CDR1 DFQATT, CDR2 SNEGSKA (reference sequence). The CDR3 covers 15 residues. Trimming shortened V by 0 bases and J by 0 bases, and 10 bases separated the two germline ends.

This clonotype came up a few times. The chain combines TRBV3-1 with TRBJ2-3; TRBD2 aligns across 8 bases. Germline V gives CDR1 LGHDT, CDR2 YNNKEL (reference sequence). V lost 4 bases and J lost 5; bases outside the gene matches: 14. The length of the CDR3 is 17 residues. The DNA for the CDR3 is TGTGCCAGCAGCCCCCAGGAGGCGGGGGGCCGGGGAGATACGCAGTATTTT. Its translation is CASSPQEAGGRGDTQYF.

The CDR3 reads CSARDGWDYGYTF. The CDR3 DNA follows: TGCAGTGCCCGAGATGGGTGGGACTATGGCTACACCTTC. The chain combines TRBV20-1 with TRBJ1-2, with D uncertain. Germline CDR1 DFQATT, CDR2 SNEGSKA (reference sequence). Between the trimmed V and J ends, which lost 6 bases and 3 bases, there was a span of 14 bases. This CDR3 comprises 13 residues.